A selection of T cell receptor beta chains follows, all from one sample in a study of shared clonotypes between healthy human individuals. Data came from immunoSEQ multiplex PCR; TCRdb stores just in-frame clones and leaves some out. The sample includes 300,000 to 400,000 clones, around 86% of them seen just once. The sequenced sample was memory CD8+ T cells sorted from blood. All receptors come from a man aged 18 to 35 in good health. Each CDR3 is given with its conserved first and last residue. D genes are given only for firm matches. Some rows mark clone size as missing; the rest say once, few, many or name a class of expanded clone.

TRBV9,-,TRBJ2-5,-,TGTGCCAGCAGCGTATCAGGGTTTGATATGGAGACCCAGTACTTC,CASSVSGFDMETQYF
TRBV6-5,-,TRBJ2-1,-,TGTGCCAGCAGCCCGGGGTCTTACAATGAGCAGTTCTTC,CASSPGSYNEQFF
TRBV9,once,TRBJ1-2,-,TGTGCCAGCAGCGTAGATGGGAATGGCTACACCTTC,CASSVDGNGYTF
TRBV4-1,-,TRBJ1-1,-,TGCGCCAGCAGCCAAGCCCCGGGGGCGGATGAAGCTTTCTTT,CASSQAPGADEAFF
TRBV5-1,-,TRBJ2-5,TRBD1,TGCGCCAGCATGGGACAGGGAGGCGGGGAGACCCAGTACTTC,CASMGQGGGETQYF
TRBV6-1,-,TRBJ2-7,TRBD1,TGTGCCAGCAGTGCCCAAGTGGGACAGGGGGCGATAGCCCTCTACGAGCAGTACTTC,CASSAQVGQGAIALYEQYF
TRBV9,-,TRBJ2-5,TRBD1,TGTGCCAGCAGCTACGGGACAGCCATGGGGGAGACCCAGTACTTC,CASSYGTAMGETQYF
TRBV7-8,-,TRBJ2-3,-,TGTGCCAGCAGCTTTGGGTATAGAGGCACAGATACGCAGTATTTT,CASSFGYRGTDTQYF
TRBV29-1,-,TRBJ2-7,TRBD2,TGCAGCGTTATAGCGGGGAGCTCCTACGAGCAGTACTTC,CSVIAGSSYEQYF
TRBV27,-,TRBJ2-1,-,TGTGCCACCCGTGGCCCCTACAATGAGCAGTTCTTC,CATRGPYNEQFF
TRBV10-2,-,TRBJ2-7,-,TGCGCCAGCAGTAGCGACCCCTACGAGCAGTACTTC,CASSSDPYEQYF
TRBV7-9,-,TRBJ2-3,-,TGTGCCAGCAGCTTAGCCGCAGACAAGACAGATACGCAGTATTTT,CASSLAADKTDTQYF
TRBV5-4,-,TRBJ2-5,TRBD1,TGTGCCAGCGGCGGAGAGACAGGGAGAGCGACCCAGTACTTC,CASGGETGRATQYF
TRBV15,-,TRBJ2-1,-,TGTGCCGCCGGGACCTGGGACAATGAGCAGTTCTTC,CAAGTWDNEQFF
TRBV4-1,-,TRBJ2-1,TRBD2,TGCGCCAGCAGCCAATCTCTAGCGGGCTACAATGAGCAGTTCTTC,CASSQSLAGYNEQFF
TRBV7-8,-,TRBJ2-3,-,TGTGCCAGCAGCTTAGTTACACGCACAGATACGCAGTATTTT,CASSLVTRTDTQYF
TRBV6-1,once,TRBJ2-7,-,TGTGCCAGCAGTGAAGCGGGGTGGGCGGGACGCCCCAACGAGCAGTACTTC,CASSEAGWAGRPNEQYF
TRBV30,-,TRBJ1-3,-,TGTGCCTGGAGCCTCCTGGGACTCGAAAACACCATATATTTT,CAWSLLGLENTIYF
TRBV7-9,-,TRBJ1-2,-,TGTGCCAGCAGCCCGACGGAGAACTATGGCTACACCTTC,CASSPTENYGYTF
TRBV27,-,TRBJ2-6,TRBD1,TGTGCCAGCAGTCCAACTCAACAGGGGGCTGGGGCCAACGTCCTGACTTTC,CASSPTQQGAGANVLTF
TRBV2,once,TRBJ1-1,-,TGTGCCAGCAGTACCTTTCTTGCAGGGTACACTGAAGCTTTCTTT,CASSTFLAGYTEAFF
TRBV4-1,once,TRBJ2-7,-,TGCGCCAGCAGCCACCCTACGGCAGGGTACTACGAGCAGTACTTC,CASSHPTAGYYEQYF
TRBV9,-,TRBJ1-2,TRBD1,TGTGCCAGCAGCATCCGGGACAGGGGGAACTATGGCTACACCTTC,CASSIRDRGNYGYTF
TRBV7-2,-,TRBJ2-7,-,TGTGCCAGCAGCTGGGAGGTATCCTACGAGCAGTACTTC,CASSWEVSYEQYF
TRBV5-4,-,TRBJ2-3,TRBD2,TGTGCCAGCAGCTTATACGGGGGGGCCGACTTCTTAGATACGCAGTATTTT,CASSLYGGADFLDTQYF
TRBV6-1,-,TRBJ2-1,TRBD2,TGTGCCAGCCGTGAACTGATCGGGGGGTACAATGAGCAGTTCTTC,CASRELIGGYNEQFF
TRBV19,-,TRBJ2-2,-,TGTGCCAGTAGTATAGGCACCCTCGGGGTCGGGGAGCTGTTTTTT,CASSIGTLGVGELFF
TRBV7-9,-,TRBJ2-2,TRBD1,TGTGCCAGCAGCTATACCCTGACAGGGGCTACCGGGGAGCTGTTTTTT,CASSYTLTGATGELFF
TRBV11-2,-,TRBJ1-6,-,TGTGCCAGCAGCTTAGGGGCGGCCTATAATTCACCCCTCCACTTT,CASSLGAAYNSPLHF
TRBV6-1,-,TRBJ2-7,-,TGTGCCAGCAGTGAAGGGGGGGTCTACGAGCAGTACTTC,CASSEGGVYEQYF
TRBV4-1,-,TRBJ1-5,TRBD1,TGCGCCAGCAGCCAAGTGAGACAGGGGGTAAGCAATCAGCCCCAGCATTTT,CASSQVRQGVSNQPQHF
TRBV2,-,TRBJ2-3,TRBD2,TGTGCCTGGCCGGGGGGGCCCACAGATACGCAGTATTTT,CAWPGGPTDTQYF